This entry describes one T cell receptor beta chain. No antigen is known for it. Base qualities are missing; no much larger clone stands one base away. V ends up 4 bases short and J 0 bases short, with an unmatched junction base count of 5. Including the terminal cysteine and phenylalanine, the CDR3 comprises 18 residues. Just the 54-base CDR3 DNA is kept, in frame starting at base 1. Taken from the germline V gene (reference sequence), the CDR1 and CDR2 loops are SEHNR and FQNEAQ. Ophthalmopathy patients had moderately to severely active disease, Clinical Activity Score of at least 3, NOSPECS grade of at least 4, and duration under 3 months. Exclusion was applied to patients with uncontrolled infections, other autoimmune diseases, pregnancy or lactation. Diagnoses were based on clinical symptoms, serum thyroxine and TRAb, thyroid ultrasound and orbital computed tomography. PBMCs were isolated from about 10 ml of fresh peripheral blood by Ficoll-Paque density gradient centrifugation. Total RNA was extracted using Trizol reagent, and RNA quality was assessed on an Agilent 2100 Bioanalyzer.

This sample is drawn from a study of T cells in Graves' hyperthyroidism and ophthalmopathy (dated by TCRdb to the late 2010s). The study in broad terms: Peripheral blood samples were taken at the time of initial diagnosis, prior to any treatment. TCR Vbeta CDR3 sequencing of 135 peripheral blood samples (43 ophthalmopathy, roughly 72 hyperthyroidism and roughly 17 progressor patients) is reported in the paper. After sampling, hyperthyroidism patients received methimazole starting at 30 mg daily, and ophthalmopathy patients received high-dose intravenous methylprednisolone. TCR V-J signatures able to tell the groups apart were searched for in a discovery cohort of 90 to 100 patients, of whom around 42 had Graves' ophthalmopathy and about 60 had stable Graves' hyperthyroidism. The study also compared thyroid tissue and blood T-cell repertoires from about six Graves' hyperthyroidism patients. The roughly 100 discovery patients were divided at random into training and test sets in a 7:3 ratio. Whether ophthalmopathy could be predicted prospectively was tested in an independent validation cohort made up of 18 hyperthyroidism patients plus 17 patients who later progressed to ophthalmopathy. General study outcomes and caveats: Most expanded thyroid clonotypes (frequency above 0.001) were also detected in blood, suggesting blood repertoires may reflect thyroid immune responses. No statistical method was used to set the sample size in advance, and investigators knew the group allocation. Ophthalmopathy was separated from stable hyperthyroidism by a 13 V-J signature model, with about 86% sensitivity and roughly 81% specificity obtained in cross-validation and 80%/75% obtained in testing. In validation, the model predicted progression to ophthalmopathy with over 60% sensitivity and less than 80% specificity, a median of 6.5 months before onset.

The TCR beta CDR3 regions were amplified from the RNA transcripts. The TCR CDR3 was subjected to a first round of RT-PCR using the HTBI primer set and the Qiagen OneStep RT-PCR kit. The libraries were constructed in a second round of multiplex PCR and then size-selected and purified. Libraries were sequenced paired-end with 100 bp reads on an Illumina HiSeq2000. The study's processing was this. SOAPnuke was used to process the raw data, throwing out any read that contained adapters or uncalled bases, had a mean Phred below 15, or lacked an exact constant-primer or identifier match. COPE v1.2.5 was used to merge the high-quality paired reads, and each unique nucleotide sequence was defined as a clonotype. Clonotypes were aligned to IMGT TRBV, TRBD and TRBJ reference segments using MiTCR v1.1. Analysis was restricted to V-J combinations with a frequency above 0.0001, which covered roughly 99% of repertoires. A TCS score was defined as the ratio between F50 (clonal expansion) and ExV (chaos), using BLOSUM62-based TCRdist between CDR3 peptides within each V-J. Welch's t-statistics and random forest reduced roughly 500 V-J features to 13, which were used in a naive Bayes classifier (R e1071). Starting from the raw public reads, TCRdb applied fastp trimming at Q25, assembled clones with MiXCR and retained in-frame beta chains. CDR3 protein sequences are deduplicated, and each keeps its most common genes and DNA. These V and J calls originate from TCRdb's pipeline instead of the authors' own analysis. In this sample the table shows some 570,000 distinct CDR3 sequences, roughly 15% of which occur a single time. Of the sample, roughly a sixth falls within the top ten clones.

The sequence joins TRBV7-9 to TRBJ2-1; TRBD2 lines up with 14 middle nucleotides. Sequencing was carried out using blood. The sequence derives from a woman aged 18-29 years with Graves' ophthalmopathy. The DNA sequence is given as TGTGCCAGCAGCTCCGCCGGGACTAGCGGGAGCTCCTACAATGAGCAGTTCTTC. Translated, this is CASSSAGTSGSSYNEQFF.